These 29 T cell receptor beta chains were sequenced from one sample in a study of shared clonotypes between healthy human individuals. Repertoires were generated with immunoSEQ multiplex PCR, while TCRdb's copy carries only in-frame clones and drops some. The sample comprises 400,000 to 600,000 clones, around 95% of which are singletons, and about 0.06% rests with the top ten. The sample consisted of naive CD4+ T cells sorted from blood. Subset: CD45RA+ positively selected. All receptors derive from a woman between 25 and 40 years old in good health.

V and J are TRBV7-9 and TRBJ1-5; TRBD1 is a possible D gene (5 bases). The V end lost 1 base, the J end lost 7 bases, and 8 bases lay between the germline ends. The CDR3 extends over 13 amino acids. The germline V gene encodes CDR1 SEHNR and CDR2 FQNEAQ (reference sequence). As DNA, the CDR3 is TGTGCCAGCAGCTTAGACGCAGGGCAGCCCCAGCATTTT. It codes for CASSLDAGQPQHF.

J is TRBJ2-3 and V is TRBV28; D unresolved. This CDR3 is 11 amino acids long. Germline V gene lookup returns CDR1 MDHEN and CDR2 SYDVKM. Trimming took 8 bases from V and 3 from J, leaving 6 bases between them. The CDR3 loop is CASCETDTQYF. The CDR3 region has the DNA TGTGCCAGCTGTGAGACAGATACGCAGTATTTT.

This CDR3 reads CASSFQGVTGLYEQYF. The CDR3 nucleotides read TGTGCCAGCAGCTTTCAAGGTGTTACGGGACTCTACGAGCAGTACTTC. V is TRBV5-6 and J is TRBJ2-7; D is possibly TRBD2 (6 bases). The CDR3 is made up of 16 amino acids. Germline CDR1 and CDR2: SGHDT and YYEEEE. The V end lost 2 bases, the J end lost 3 bases, and 18 bases lay between the germline ends.

This rearrangement joins TRBV5-1 to TRBJ2-7; D is unclear. This CDR3 contains 13 residues. The germline V and J ends were trimmed by 5 bases and 2 bases, with 11 bases remaining between them. Germline CDR1 and CDR2: SGHRS and YFSETQ. The CDR3 loop is CASSMGKPYEQYF. The CDR3 nucleotides read TGCGCCAGCAGTATGGGAAAGCCCTACGAGCAGTACTTC.

The chain employs TRBV2 and TRBJ2-1; D perhaps matches TRBD2 (6 bases). Trimming shortened V by 8 bases and J by 7 bases, and 15 bases separated the two germline ends. This CDR3 region has 13 residues. The germline V gene encodes CDR1 SNHLY and CDR2 FYNNEI. Written as DNA, the CDR3 is TGTGCCAGCCCAGCGGACTATCGTAATGAGCAGTTCTTC. Its translation: CASPADYRNEQFF.

The J gene is TRBJ1-1, the V gene TRBV27, with TRBD1 identical over 9 bases. Germline V gives CDR1 MNHEY, CDR2 SMNVEV (reference sequence). The CDR3 sequence is 15 residues long. V was clipped by 5 bases and J by 4 bases; unmatched bases: 8. CDR3 loop: CASSPGQGRGTEAFF. The CDR3 DNA follows: TGTGCCAGCAGTCCAGGACAGGGGAGGGGCACTGAAGCTTTCTTT.

The rearrangement uses TRBV9 and TRBJ2-5, with D possibly called TRBD1 or TRBD2 (6 bases each). The V end was cut by 0 bases, the J end by 4 bases, with 10 bases between. The CDR3 loop spans 14 amino acids. Germline loops: CDR1 SGDLS, CDR2 YYNGEE. The DNA for the CDR3 is TGTGCCAGCAGCGTAGGGGGGGCACTAGAGACCCAGTACTTC. This sequence encodes CASSVGGALETQYF.

The chain has TRBV19 and TRBJ1-5; 8 nucleotides agree with TRBD1. CDR1 and CDR2 from the germline V gene are LNHDA and SQIVND (reference sequence). The CDR3 runs to 16 residues. V shed 7 bases and J 4 bases; nucleotides not matched to a gene: 12. Written as DNA, the CDR3 is TGTGCCAGTATTAGCGCAGGGGGCACCGCAAATCAGCCCCAGCATTTT. Protein sequence: CASISAGGTANQPQHF. The whole variable domain, filled in from reference TRBV19 and TRBJ1-5, reads DGGITQSPKYLFRKEGQNVTLSCEQNLNHDAMYWYRQDPGQGLRLIYYSQIVNDFQKGDIAEGYSVSREKKESFPLTVTSAQKNPTAFYLCASISAGGTANQPQHFGDGTRLSIL.

The chain combines TRBV28 with TRBJ1-4, with a weak D call TRBD1 (6 bases). Per the germline V gene, CDR1 is MDHEN and CDR2 is SYDVKM. The CDR3 is 14 amino acids. Trimming took off 6 bases at V and 5 bases at J, with 13 bases between the two ends. This CDR3 is CASSRQVGNEKLFF. The DNA for the CDR3 is TGTGCCAGCAGCCGACAGGTTGGGAATGAAAAACTGTTTTTT.

This chain connects TRBV6-6 to TRBJ2-5; D is undetermined. The V end was cut by 0 bases, the J end by 1 base, with 6 bases between. This CDR3 contains 14 residues. Looked up from germline, CDR1 is MNHNY and CDR2 is SVGAGI (reference sequence). The CDR3 sequence is CASSYSNSQETQYF. CDR3 bases: TGTGCCAGCAGTTACTCGAACAGCCAAGAGACCCAGTACTTC.

CDR3 loop: CASRRSMNEKLFF. In nucleotides, the CDR3 is TGTGCCAGCAGGAGGTCAATGAATGAAAAACTGTTTTTT. The chain combines TRBV28 with TRBJ1-4, with D hard to call. The CDR3 has 13 amino acids. Trimming took 6 bases from V and 5 from J, leaving 10 bases between them. CDR1 and CDR2 from the germline V gene are MDHEN and SYDVKM.

The chain recombines TRBV5-4 with TRBJ2-7; D is possibly TRBD1 (5 bases). This CDR3 is 13 amino acids long. V was trimmed by 2 bases and J by 1 base, leaving 7 bases between them. Germline CDR1 and CDR2: SGHNT and YYREEE (reference sequence). CDR3 nucleotide sequence: TGTGCCAGCAGCTTCGCAGGGTCCTACGAGCAGTACTTC. Amino acid sequence: CASSFAGSYEQYF.

The chain uses TRBV28 and TRBJ2-2; no firm D call. V gave up 2 bases and J gave up 6 bases, with 13 bases separating them. Germline values: CDR1 MDHEN, CDR2 SYDVKM. There are 15 residues in the CDR3. The CDR3 here is CASSLKRSLAGELFF. The CDR3 DNA reads as TGTGCCAGCAGTTTAAAACGCTCTCTCGCCGGGGAGCTGTTTTTT. The full variable domain, rest sourced from reference TRBV28 and TRBJ2-2, is DVKVTQSSRYLVKRTGEKVFLECVQDMDHENMFWYRQDPGLGLRLIYFSYDVKMKEKGDIPEGYSVSREKKERFSLILESASTNQTSMYLCASSLKRSLAGELFFGEGSRLTVL.

V and J are TRBV18 and TRBJ1-4; D unclear. V was shortened by 8 bases and J by 8 bases, with 15 bases between the two germline ends. This CDR3 is built from 13 residues. Germline V CDR1 and CDR2: KGHSH, LQKENI. The CDR3 reads CASTALEHEKLFF. The DNA of the CDR3 is TGTGCCAGCACCGCCCTCGAGCACGAAAAACTGTTTTTT.

In DNA, the CDR3 is TGTGCCAGTAGTATTTTCGGCGGCACTGGCAATCAGCCCCAGCATTTT. It specifies CASSIFGGTGNQPQHF. The chain combines TRBV19 with TRBJ1-5; D is uncertain. The germline CDR1 and CDR2 sequences are LNHDA and SQIVND (reference sequence). The V end lost 3 bases, the J end lost 2 bases, and 14 bases lay between the germline ends. CDR3 length: 16 amino acids.

The V call is TRBV6-5, the J call TRBJ2-7, with D possibly TRBD1 on 7 matching bases. Germline lookup yields CDR1 MNHEY and CDR2 SVGAGI. The V gene lost 0 bases and the J gene lost 7 bases, with 16 bases spanning the gap. This CDR3 spans 15 amino acids. This CDR3 is CASSYSSRGVREQYF. CDR3 in DNA: TGTGCCAGCAGTTACTCGAGCAGGGGGGTGCGGGAGCAGTACTTC.

This clone was recorded a few times. The chain combines TRBV6-4 with TRBJ2-2, with D unclear. The CDR3 length is 13 residues. V lost 2 bases and J 7 bases, leaving 8 bases between the germline ends. CDR1 and CDR2 from the germline V gene are MRHNA and SNTAGT. DNA for the CDR3: TGTGCCAGCAGTGACATTGTTGGCGGGGAGCTGTTTTTT. This sequence encodes CASSDIVGGELFF.

The chain carries TRBV9 and TRBJ2-1; 7 positions match TRBD2. CDR1 is SGDLS and CDR2 is YYNGEE in the germline V gene. Germline trimming cut 0 bases from V and 2 bases from J; bases unmatched to any gene: 8. There are 17 residues in the CDR3. In DNA, the CDR3 is TGTGCCAGCAGCGTAGTGTCTAGCGGCCATACCTACAATGAGCAGTTCTTC. This translates into CASSVVSSGHTYNEQFF.

The V gene is TRBV7-2, the J gene TRBJ2-7, with D perhaps matching TRBD1 or TRBD2 (5 bases each). Germline assignment: CDR1 SGHTA and CDR2 FQGNSA. There are 13 residues in the CDR3. V lost 1 base, J lost 4 bases, and 8 bases lay in between. CDR3 loop: CASSLVGGYEQYF. The CDR3 nucleotides are TGTGCCAGCAGCTTAGTTGGGGGATACGAGCAGTACTTC.

On this clone: Other DNA sequences in the same sample also yield this CDR3. The CDR3 DNA reads as TGTGCCAGCAGTCCGGACAGGGGGCTAGAAAAACTGTTTTTT. This sequence encodes CASSPDRGLEKLFF. The V and J genes are TRBV2 and TRBJ1-4, with 11 positions matching TRBD1. The CDR3 sequence is 14 residues long. V lost 5 bases, J lost 8 bases, and 4 bases stayed unmatched. Germline-derived CDR1 and CDR2 are SNHLY and FYNNEI.

The chain joins TRBV5-1 to TRBJ1-2; TRBD1 might be the D (5 bases). Looked up from germline, CDR1 is SGHRS and CDR2 is YFSETQ. Trimming cost V 4 bases and J 4 bases, with 17 bases left between them. This CDR3 region has 15 residues. In DNA, the CDR3 is TGCGCCAGCAGCCCTTCAGGGTTTGAATTCTATGGCTACACCTTC. Its protein is CASSPSGFEFYGYTF.

This clone showed up just once. The chain recombines TRBV11-2 with TRBJ2-3; 8 bases agree with TRBD2. J was trimmed by 7 bases and V by 2 bases; bases with no gene match: 8. CDR3 length equals 15 residues. CDR1 SGHAT and CDR2 FQNNGV come from the germline V gene. For the CDR3, the DNA is TGTGCCAGCAGCTTAAGGAGCCCGGGAGGGCATACGCAGTATTTT. Encoded protein: CASSLRSPGGHTQYF.

This sequence joins TRBV5-4 and TRBJ2-7; no firm D call. The germline CDR1 and CDR2 sequences are SGHNT and YYREEE (reference sequence). V lost 0 bases and J 2 bases, leaving 18 bases between the germline ends. The CDR3 runs 17 residues. The CDR3 sequence: CASSLVYGPQATYEQYF. CDR3 nucleotide sequence: TGTGCCAGCAGCTTGGTTTATGGCCCCCAGGCCACCTACGAGCAGTACTTC.

The chain employs TRBV7-2 and TRBJ2-7; 8 nucleotides agree with TRBD1. V trimming: 4 bases; J trimming: 7 bases; junction bases outside the gene matches: 15. The CDR3 spans 16 residues. Germline loops: CDR1 SGHTA, CDR2 FQGNSA. CDR3 nucleotide sequence: TGTGCCAGCAGCTCCCATCCAGGACAGGGTGCGTTTGAGCAGTACTTC. Translation: CASSSHPGQGAFEQYF.

The CDR3 DNA is TGCGCCAGCAGCCTTACCGGGACTAGCCCTTACGAGCAGTACTTC. Its translation is CASSLTGTSPYEQYF. The chain employs TRBV4-1 and TRBJ2-5, with 9 positions matching TRBD2. Near its end, the DNA agrees better with TRBJ2-7, so the J call may be wrong. CDR3 length equals 15 residues. From germline, CDR1 is MGHRA and CDR2 YSYEKL.

The chain recombines TRBV4-1 with TRBJ2-1; no definite D call. CDR1 and CDR2 (germline): MGHRA, YSYEKL. Trimming removed 6 bases at V and 1 base at J, with 13 bases between. The CDR3 loop spans 15 amino acids. Here the CDR3 reads CASSAATLSYNEQFF. CDR3 bases: TGCGCCAGCAGTGCCGCGACCCTATCCTACAATGAGCAGTTCTTC.

CDR3 in amino acids: CASTPEYYEQYF. CDR3 nucleotides: TGTGCCAGCACCCCGGAATACTACGAGCAGTACTTC. The V gene is TRBV6-6, the J gene TRBJ2-7; D remains ambiguous. The V and J ends lost 7 bases and 3 bases respectively, with 10 bases between them. The CDR3 has 12 residues. The germline gives CDR1 MNHNY, CDR2 SVGAGI (reference sequence).

The chain uses TRBV6-5 and TRBJ2-7, with D unclear. This CDR3 region has 15 residues. The germline gives CDR1 MNHEY, CDR2 SVGAGI. Trimming shortened V by 6 bases and J by 0 bases, and 15 bases separated the two germline ends. The CDR3, as DNA: TGTGCCAGCAGCTATAATTCGGGCATCTCCTACGAGCAGTACTTC. Translation gives CASSYNSGISYEQYF.

V is TRBV14 and J is TRBJ1-1; TRBD1 matches at 8 bases. The ends lost 0 bases at V and 0 bases at J; junction bases unmatched: 12. The CDR3 totals 19 residues. Germline V gives CDR1 SGHDN, CDR2 FVKESK. The DNA for the CDR3 is TGTGCCAGCAGCCAAGATTTCTGGGACAGGCCGAGGGTGAACACTGAAGCTTTCTTT. Its translation: CASSQDFWDRPRVNTEAFF.